A single sample is the source of the 20 T cell receptor beta chains below, sequenced in a study of T cells in Graves' hyperthyroidism and ophthalmopathy. There were TCR beta CDR3 regions amplified from RNA transcripts. The study used the HTBI primer set for a first-round RT-PCR of the TCR CDR3. TCRdb redid the calling of the multiplex PCR reads with MiXCR, one entry per CDR3 protein. The table includes 750,000 to 900,000 distinct CDR3 sequences, about 38% detected once. The sample taken for sequencing was blood. The receptors originated from a man aged 18-30 years with Graves' hyperthyroidism.

Many counts were recorded for this clonotype. The rearrangement links TRBV7-2 to TRBJ2-7, with 7 bases identical to TRBD2. This CDR3 is 13 amino acids long. The germline gives CDR1 SGHTA, CDR2 FQGNSA. V lost 6 bases and J lost 4; bases outside the gene matches: 6. CDR3 sequence reads: CASRGPGGYEQYF. In DNA form, the CDR3 reads TGTGCCAGCAGGGGACCCGGGGGGTACGAGCAGTACTTC. The full variable domain, completed using reference TRBV7-2 and TRBJ2-7, is GAGVSQSPSNKVTEKGKDVELRCDPISGHTALYWYRQSLGQGLEFLIYFQGNSAPDKSGLPSDRFSAERTGGSVSTLTIQRTQQEDSAVYLCASRGPGGYEQYFGPGTRLTVT.

The V and J genes are TRBV11-2 and TRBJ2-5, with TRBD2 as a possible D gene (7 bases). The length of the CDR3 is 16 residues. With 5 bases removed from V and 0 bases from J, the gap between germline ends came to 16 bases. Germline V gene data show CDR1 as SGHAT and CDR2 as FQNNGV. CDR3 protein: CASSPRGGGNQETQYF. The CDR3 nucleotides read TGTGCCAGCAGCCCCCGGGGAGGGGGAAACCAAGAGACCCAGTACTTC. Looking up the rest from reference TRBV11-2 and TRBJ2-5 gives the full variable domain: EAGVAQSPRYKIIEKRQSVAFWCNPISGHATLYWYQQILGQGPKLLIQFQNNGVVDDSQLPKDRFSAERLKGVDSTLKIQPAKLEDSAVYLCASSPRGGGNQETQYFGPGTRLLVL.

This sequence joins TRBV19 and TRBJ2-7; D tentatively reads TRBD1 or TRBD2 (5 bases each). Germline-derived CDR1 and CDR2 are LNHDA and SQIVND (reference sequence). This CDR3 is 14 amino acids long. V lost 7 bases, J lost 6 bases, and 19 bases lay in between. The chain's CDR3 is CASKALLGDLEQYF. DNA of the CDR3: TGTGCCAGTAAAGCCCTTCTGGGGGACCTCGAGCAGTACTTC.

The DNA of the CDR3 is TGCAGCGTTGGGGGAAGCGGTGGTGAGCAGTTCTTC. As protein: CSVGGSGGEQFF. J is TRBJ2-1 and V is TRBV29-1, with a possible D match to TRBD2 (5 bases). The CDR3 extends over 12 amino acids. CDR1 is SQVTM and CDR2 is ANQGSEA in the germline V gene. V gave up 4 bases and J gave up 9 bases, with 13 bases separating them.

The chain carries TRBV19 and TRBJ1-2; D uncertain. The ends were cut back, 2 bases at V and 6 bases at J, with 10 bases in the middle. Germline CDR1 and CDR2: LNHDA and SQIVND (reference sequence). The CDR3 has 13 residues. The chain's CDR3 is CASSIRGVNGYTF. The DNA for the CDR3 is TGTGCCAGTAGTATAAGAGGCGTCAATGGCTACACCTTC.

V and J are TRBV20-1 and TRBJ2-5; 7 nucleotides agree with TRBD1. The V and J ends lost 2 bases and 5 bases, in that order; junction bases with no gene match: 14. The CDR3 sequence is 16 residues long. Germline CDR1 reads DFQATT; CDR2 reads SNEGSKA (reference sequence). The CDR3 loop is CSARPMTGWFRETQYF. CDR3 bases: TGCAGTGCTAGACCGATGACAGGGTGGTTTCGGGAGACCCAGTACTTC.

This clonotype came up a few times. This chain connects TRBV5-5 to TRBJ1-1; the match to TRBD1 covers 7 bases. Germline V gene lookup returns CDR1 SGHKS and CDR2 YYEKEE (reference sequence). This CDR3 is built from 14 residues. V lost 4 bases, J lost 10 bases, and 13 bases stayed unmatched. CDR3 loop: CASSRTGEDNRAFF. Written as DNA, the CDR3 is TGTGCCAGCAGCCGTACAGGGGAGGATAATCGAGCTTTCTTT.

This clonotype was seen many times. The CDR3 protein is CASSFEPNTEAFF. In nucleotides, the CDR3 is TGTGCCAGCAGCTTCGAACCGAACACTGAAGCTTTCTTT. The V gene is TRBV7-9, the J gene TRBJ1-1; the D is unclear. The germline gives CDR1 SEHNR, CDR2 FQNEAQ (reference sequence). V lost 3 bases to trimming and J lost 1 base, with 6 bases between them. There are 13 residues in the CDR3.

The chain carries TRBV7-2 and TRBJ2-2; 8 bases align to TRBD2. Germline V lookup: CDR1 SGHTA, CDR2 FQGNSA. J was trimmed by 1 base and V by 3 bases; bases with no gene match: 1. The CDR3 spans 15 residues. The CDR3 spells CASSFSGKNTGELFF. In DNA form, the CDR3 reads TGTGCCAGCAGCTTTAGCGGGAAGAACACCGGGGAGCTGTTTTTT.

This clonotype was observed once. This chain joins TRBV7-8 and TRBJ2-7; 13 nucleotides match TRBD2. The CDR3 has 16 amino acids. Germline CDR1 SGHVS, CDR2 FQNEAQ. V was pared by 6 bases and J by 1 base, with 6 bases of the junction left unmatched. This CDR3 is CASSRLAGGWSYEQYF. Here the CDR3 DNA reads TGTGCCAGCAGTCGACTAGCGGGAGGTTGGTCCTACGAGCAGTACTTC.

This clonotype came up a few times. The chain employs TRBV7-2 and TRBJ2-7, with TRBD2 matching over 8 bases. Germline V gene lookup returns CDR1 SGHTA and CDR2 FQGNSA. V dropped 4 bases and J dropped 0; count of bases not matched to a gene: 8. This CDR3 region has 16 residues. The CDR3 nucleotides are TGTGCCAGCAGCTACCTAGCGGGCCCGAGCTCCTACGAGCAGTACTTC. Translated, it gives CASSYLAGPSSYEQYF.

The chain employs TRBV2 and TRBJ1-2; TRBD1 is a possible D gene (5 bases). The CDR3 spans 12 residues. Looked up from germline, CDR1 is SNHLY and CDR2 is FYNNEI. Trimming stripped 4 bases from V and 8 bases from J, with 11 bases between. The CDR3 region is CASSVIGAGYTF. In DNA form, the CDR3 reads TGTGCCAGCAGTGTGATTGGGGCCGGCTACACCTTC.

This chain links TRBV29-1 with TRBJ2-7, with a tentative D call TRBD2 (5 bases). V shed 8 bases and J shed 6 bases, with 14 bases lying between them. The CDR3 is 11 residues long. CDR1 SQVTM and CDR2 ANQGSEA come from the germline V gene. CDR3 amino acids: CSQGRGLEQYF. CDR3 bases: TGCAGCCAAGGTCGGGGTCTCGAGCAGTACTTC.

This clonotype was seen at least ten times. V and J are TRBV15 and TRBJ2-5, with D tentatively TRBD2 (6 bases). Deletions cut 0 bases from V and 2 bases from J, with 10 bases between. Germline CDR1 is LNHNV and CDR2 is YYDKDF (reference sequence). The CDR3 sequence is 15 residues long. The CDR3 coding sequence is TGTGCCACCAGCAGAGAGTGGAGGGTGCAAGAGACCCAGTACTTC. Translation: CATSREWRVQETQYF.

There are a few counts of this clonotype. The chain couples TRBV6-5 to TRBJ1-1, with TRBD1 as a possible D gene (6 bases). This CDR3 contains 14 residues. V dropped 6 bases and J dropped 3 bases, with 14 bases sitting between them. The germline CDR1 and CDR2 sequences are MNHEY and SVGAGI. CDR3 bases: TGTGCCAGCAGACCCCAGGGGCGGCACACTGAAGCTTTCTTT. Its protein is CASRPQGRHTEAFF.

This clonotype turned up a few times. The chain links TRBV6-4 to TRBJ2-7, with D tentatively TRBD1 (5 bases). The CDR3 runs 13 residues. CDR1 is MRHNA and CDR2 is SNTAGT in the germline V gene. Trimming removed 11 bases from V and 5 bases from J, with 19 bases in between. CDR3 nucleotide sequence: TGTGCCCCCCATTGGGCAGGGCTCGACGAGCAGTACTTC. It yields the protein CAPHWAGLDEQYF.

The DNA of the CDR3 is TGTGCCAGCAGCTTTAAGACCGTTTGGGGGGCAACTAATGAAAAACTGTTTTTT. As protein: CASSFKTVWGATNEKLFF. The chain is built from TRBV7-2 and TRBJ1-4; D possibly corresponds to TRBD1 (5 bases). Germline loops: CDR1 SGHTA, CDR2 FQGNSA. The germline V and J ends were trimmed by 3 bases and 0 bases, with 17 bases remaining between them. This CDR3 spans 18 amino acids.

V is TRBV6-4 and J is TRBJ1-2, with 9 positions matching TRBD1. Unmatched junction bases numbered 12, after V lost 2 bases and J lost 8 bases. The CDR3 has 16 residues. The germline CDR1 and CDR2 sequences are MRHNA and SNTAGT. The CDR3 nucleotides are TGTGCCAGCAGTGACCGATTCGGGACAGGGCCGCTCGGCTACACCTTC. This gives the protein CASSDRFGTGPLGYTF.

The chain recombines TRBV7-9 with TRBJ2-5; 11 positions match TRBD2. Per the germline V gene, CDR1 is SEHNR and CDR2 is FQNEAQ (reference sequence). The junction had 16 bases not matched to a gene; V was cut back by 5 bases and J by 5 bases. The CDR3 contains 18 residues. The CDR3 region has the DNA TGTGCCAGCAGCCAAGAAGGAGTGCTAGCGGGAGGAGGGGAGACCCAGTACTTC. Translation gives CASSQEGVLAGGGETQYF.

CDR3 DNA sequence: TGTGCCAGCAGCCGGACTTCTCACACAGATACGCAGTATTTT. Protein sequence: CASSRTSHTDTQYF. This chain joins TRBV2 and TRBJ2-3; maybe TRBD2 (5 bases). Trimming pared 6 bases from V and 2 bases from J, leaving 12 bases between. The germline CDR1 and CDR2 sequences are SNHLY and FYNNEI. This CDR3 contains 14 residues.